This entry features one TCR beta chain sequence. Its cognate antigen is unknown. These data are taken from a study of blood T cells in healthy people across ages. Then a second PCR, running roughly 6 to 12 cycles, was carried out with a sample-barcoded 5' primer and a J-beta primer mix. A template-switch adaptor that had 12 random nucleotides put a tag on each cDNA molecule. TCRdb passed the 5' RACE reads through MiXCR, listing each CDR3 protein once. Of roughly 1.7 million distinct CDR3 sequences listed, about 35% are singletons. Germline values: CDR1 SNHLY, CDR2 FYNNEI. V gave up 1 base and J gave up 6 bases, with 13 bases separating them. This CDR3 has 15 residues. Study-wide results and caveats: Nothing was known about donor CMV status, and this possibly confounded expanded clonotype changes. From one million sequenced T cells, diversity estimates were lower bounds.

The J gene is TRBJ1-5, the V gene TRBV2; D is ambiguous. Sequenced input: blood. This TCR came from a woman aged 25 to 45 in good health. The CDR3 is CASSEGALTSQPQHF. CDR3 DNA sequence: TGTGCCAGCAGTGAAGGGGCCCTAACGAGTCAGCCCCAGCATTTT.